The 17 T cell receptor beta chains given below trace back to one sample, sequenced in a study of beta chain features in type 1 diabetes. Study-level points and caveats: TCRB CDR3 length was moderately but significantly reduced in all four CD4+ subsets of Type 1 diabetes patients.

Their antigen targets remain unknown. Expressed TCRB transcripts were sequenced because the entire RNA isolate underwent reverse transcription. Measured with immunoSEQ multiplex PCR; TCRdb has only the in-frame clones, and not every one. The data contain about 700,000 clones, about an eighth of them singletons. Sequenced: naive CD4+ T cells from blood. Every receptor here comes from a man aged 18 to 30 with type 1 diabetes.

V usage is TRBV6-1 and J usage is TRBJ2-5; D possibly corresponds to TRBD1 (6 bases). Per germline, CDR1 MNHNS and CDR2 SASEGT. V gave up 5 bases and J gave up 5 bases, with 15 bases separating them. CDR3 length equals 14 residues. CDR3: CASSIGGLSETQYF. DNA for the CDR3: TGTGCCAGCAGTATTGGGGGCCTAAGTGAGACCCAGTACTTC.

The V call is TRBV27, the J call TRBJ1-1; D unclear. The germline V and J ends were trimmed by 3 bases and 0 bases, with 5 bases remaining between them. The CDR3 length is 13 residues. Per germline, CDR1 MNHEY and CDR2 SMNVEV (reference sequence). CDR3 sequence reads: CASSLVLNTEAFF. The CDR3, as DNA: TGTGCCAGCAGTTTGGTCTTGAACACTGAAGCTTTCTTT.

This clone has more than one count but fewer than ten. J is TRBJ2-3 and V is TRBV18; 10 bases line up with TRBD2. V lost 4 bases and J lost 7; bases outside the gene matches: 5. Germline CDR1 and CDR2: KGHSH and LQKENI. This CDR3 spans 14 amino acids. The CDR3 sequence: CASSRGTSANTQYF. The CDR3 region has the DNA TGTGCCAGCTCACGCGGGACTAGCGCCAATACGCAGTATTTT.

This clone was detected only a few times. The chain carries TRBV21-1 and TRBJ2-7; the table's D call TRBD1 went unverified against the DNA. TRBV21-1 is noted as a pseudogene. CDR3 length: 14 residues. DNA of the CDR3: TGTGCCAGCAGCAAAAAGAACAGCCGTTACGAGCAGTACTTC. Protein: CASSKKNSRYEQYF.

This clone was seen a handful of times. The chain joins TRBV7-8 to TRBJ1-6, with a possible D match to TRBD1 (5 bases). Germline-derived CDR1 and CDR2 are SGHVS and FQNEAQ. V was pared by 2 bases and J by 10 bases, with 12 bases between. The CDR3 has 14 residues. The CDR3 loop reads CASSLPGTESPLHF. In DNA, the CDR3 is TGTGCCAGCAGCTTACCCGGGACGGAATCACCCCTCCACTTT.

This clone was observed a handful of times. The J gene is TRBJ1-5, the V gene TRBV28; no firm D call. The CDR3 totals 15 residues. Trimming removed 3 bases at V and 0 bases at J, with 9 bases between. Germline CDR1 reads MDHEN; CDR2 reads SYDVKM. In DNA, the CDR3 is TGTGCCAGCAGTTTGTGGACGGATAGCAATCAGCCCCAGCATTTT. Its protein is CASSLWTDSNQPQHF.

The V call is TRBV6-5, the J call TRBJ2-7, with D possibly TRBD2 on 6 matching bases. The V end lost 6 bases, the J end lost 5 bases, and 17 bases lay between the germline ends. This CDR3 region has 14 residues. CDR1 is MNHEY and CDR2 is SVGAGI in the germline V gene. The CDR3 spells CASRWRVLTHEQYF. In DNA, the CDR3 is TGTGCCAGCAGATGGAGGGTTTTGACCCACGAGCAGTACTTC.

The J gene is TRBJ1-1, the V gene TRBV2, with 9 nucleotides matching TRBD1. V dropped 6 bases and J dropped 5; count of bases not matched to a gene: 4. The CDR3 length is 13 residues. The germline V gene has CDR1 SNHLY and CDR2 FYNNEI. CDR3 nucleotides: TGTGCCAGCAGGCGACAGGGGGGGACTGAAGCTTTCTTT. Amino acids: CASRRQGGTEAFF.

The rearrangement joins TRBV28 to TRBJ2-6; weak D call: TRBD1 (7 bases). The germline V gene encodes CDR1 MDHEN and CDR2 SYDVKM. The CDR3 runs to 17 residues. The ends were cut back, 7 bases at V and 1 base at J, with 17 bases in the middle. Written as DNA, the CDR3 is TGTGCCAGCACGGACGGAGGGGGCTGGTCTGGGGCCAACGTCCTGACTTTC. Its protein product is CASTDGGGWSGANVLTF.

In this sample, this clone turned up once. This rearrangement joins TRBV18 to TRBJ1-2, with TRBD1 matching 8 bases. Germline CDR1 is KGHSH and CDR2 is LQKENI. CDR3 size: 16 residues. V lost 2 bases to trimming and J lost 4 bases; unmatched junction nucleotides: 9. The CDR3, as DNA: TGTGCCAGCTCACCAGTTACGACAGGGGCGCTCTATGGCTACACCTTC. This codes for CASSPVTTGALYGYTF.

J is TRBJ2-3 and V is TRBV6-1; the D gene is possibly TRBD2 (6 bases). V was pared by 6 bases and J by 5 bases, with 15 bases between. This CDR3 spans 14 amino acids. Germline V gives CDR1 MNHNS, CDR2 SASEGT. The CDR3 reads CASSRLVRGDTQYF. As DNA, the CDR3 is TGTGCCAGCAGCCGACTAGTCAGAGGAGATACGCAGTATTTT.

V gene TRBV25-1 combines with J gene TRBJ2-4; TRBD1 might be the D (6 bases). The length of the CDR3 is 13 residues. V was pared by 2 bases and J by 9 bases, with 11 bases between. Germline assignment: CDR1 MGHDK and CDR2 SYGVNS. The CDR3, as DNA: TGTGCCAGCAGTGAAAACAGGGTTGGCATTCAGTACTTC. Protein sequence: CASSENRVGIQYF.

A few counts support this clone. V gene TRBV28 combines with J gene TRBJ2-3; D uncertain. Trimming took off 10 bases at V and 8 bases at J, with 16 bases between the two ends. The germline V gene encodes CDR1 MDHEN and CDR2 SYDVKM. There are 12 residues in the CDR3. The CDR3 loop reads CATLGPSGTQYF. The CDR3 region has the DNA TGTGCCACCTTAGGGCCCTCGGGTACGCAGTATTTT.

This chain links TRBV5-1 with TRBJ2-6, with D unclear. V was clipped by 2 bases and J by 0 bases, with 12 bases between them. CDR1 and CDR2 (germline): SGHRS, YFSETQ. The CDR3 extends over 17 amino acids. CDR3 in amino acids: CASSFGSSSSGANVLTF. CDR3 DNA sequence: TGCGCCAGCAGCTTCGGGTCGTCGAGCTCTGGGGCCAACGTCCTGACTTTC.

The table lists this clone with a few counts. This sequence joins TRBV29-1 and TRBJ2-1, with D possibly called TRBD1 or TRBD2 (5 bases each). Germline CDR1 is SQVTM and CDR2 is ANQGSEA. The CDR3 runs to 13 residues. V lost 5 bases to trimming and J lost 8 bases, with 16 bases between them. The CDR3 DNA is TGCAGCGTTCAGGGAGTTCGACGCGATGAGCAGTTCTTC. Its protein product is CSVQGVRRDEQFF.

The sample holds a few counts of this clone. The chain is built from TRBV6-1 and TRBJ2-7; D perhaps matches TRBD2 (6 bases). This CDR3 comprises 13 residues. Germline loops: CDR1 MNHNS, CDR2 SASEGT. Trimming left V 11 bases short and J 5 bases short, with 19 bases between. CDR3 residues: CAARWGGYHEQYF. Here the CDR3 DNA reads TGTGCCGCCCGATGGGGAGGCTACCACGAGCAGTACTTC.

Only a few counts were recorded for this clone. The CDR3 DNA sequence: TGTGCCAGCAGCCCAGGGACTAGCGGAGTCACAGATACGCAGTATTTT. Amino acid sequence: CASSPGTSGVTDTQYF. The J gene is TRBJ2-3, the V gene TRBV14; 11 nucleotides match TRBD2. Germline-derived CDR1 and CDR2 are SGHDN and FVKESK. V gave up 4 bases and J gave up 2 bases; unmatched junction bases: 5. CDR3 length: 16 residues.